Below, 20 T cell receptor beta chains from the same sample are listed, as sequenced in a study of shared clonotypes between healthy human individuals. This table comes from immunoSEQ multiplex PCR, and its TCRdb copy is limited to in-frame clones, with some not included. Of about 330,000 clones listed, roughly 70% are singletons. The source material was memory CD4+ T cells sorted from blood. Stated subset: CD45RA-negative fraction. The receptors were gathered from a young man in good health.

The chain joins TRBV2 to TRBJ2-7, with TRBD1 as a possible D gene (5 bases). Per the germline V gene, CDR1 is SNHLY and CDR2 is FYNNEI. Trimming took off 2 bases at V and 4 bases at J, with 6 bases between the two ends. This CDR3 spans 12 amino acids. CDR3 in DNA: TGTGCCAGCAGTGAACAGGGTTACGAGCAGTACTTC. Protein product: CASSEQGYEQYF.

This clone was seen many times. The same CDR3 can be traced to other DNA sequences in this sample. The chain is built from TRBV5-1 and TRBJ2-7; 9 bases line up with TRBD2. Losses at the gene ends were 0 bases for V and 3 bases for J; bases not matched to a gene: 4. The CDR3 contains 15 residues. Germline values: CDR1 SGHRS, CDR2 YFSETQ. The CDR3 spells CASSLDGTSFYEQYF. The CDR3 coding sequence is TGCGCCAGCAGCTTGGACGGGACTAGCTTCTACGAGCAGTACTTC. The variable domain in full, with the rest retrieved from reference TRBV5-1 and TRBJ2-7, is KAGVTQTPRYLIKTRGQQVTLSCSPISGHRSVSWYQQTPGQGLQFLFEYFSETQRNKGNFPGRFSGRQFSNSRSEMNVSTLELGDSALYLCASSLDGTSFYEQYFGPGTRLTVT.

In nucleotides, the CDR3 is TGTGCCAGCAGCCCGACTGCAAATAATGAAAAACTGTTTTTT. It yields the protein CASSPTANNEKLFF. J is TRBJ1-4 and V is TRBV2; no firm D call. Per germline, CDR1 SNHLY and CDR2 FYNNEI. V lost 6 bases and J lost 4, with 12 bases in between. The CDR3 sequence is 14 residues long.

This chain uses TRBV5-8 with TRBJ1-2; the D is unclear. The V end lost 5 bases, the J end lost 8 bases, and 19 bases lay between the germline ends. Looked up from germline, CDR1 is SGHTS and CDR2 is YDEGEE. This CDR3 comprises 14 residues. The CDR3 is CASSFAPGVRGYTF. CDR3 nucleotides: TGTGCCAGCAGTTTTGCCCCGGGTGTGCGCGGCTACACCTTC.

The genes are TRBV6-6 and TRBJ2-7; D gene ambiguous. With 2 bases removed from V and 0 bases from J, the gap between germline ends came to 5 bases. This CDR3 contains 13 residues. Germline lookup yields CDR1 MNHNY and CDR2 SVGAGI (reference sequence). CDR3 residues: CASSYTDSYEQYF. As DNA, the CDR3 is TGTGCCAGCAGTTACACAGACTCCTACGAGCAGTACTTC.

This clone has a count of ten or more. The chain recombines TRBV7-9 with TRBJ2-1; tentatively, D is TRBD1 (6 bases). Germline CDR1 and CDR2: SEHNR and FQNEAQ (reference sequence). The V end was cut by 2 bases, the J end by 2 bases, with 16 bases between. The length of the CDR3 is 17 residues. CDR3 region: CASSLFRGGYTYNEQFF. CDR3 in DNA: TGTGCCAGCAGCTTATTCAGGGGCGGTTATACCTACAATGAGCAGTTCTTC.

This chain uses TRBV28 with TRBJ1-4; TRBD1 matches at 12 bases. The CDR3 length is 17 residues. CDR1 and CDR2 from the germline V gene are MDHEN and SYDVKM. V dropped 5 bases and J dropped 1; count of bases not matched to a gene: 5. In DNA form, the CDR3 reads TGTGCCAGCAGTCCCCGGGACAGGGGGCGAACTAATGAAAAACTGTTTTTT. Its protein is CASSPRDRGRTNEKLFF. Full variable domain (outside the CDR3, taken from reference TRBV28 and TRBJ1-4): DVKVTQSSRYLVKRTGEKVFLECVQDMDHENMFWYRQDPGLGLRLIYFSYDVKMKEKGDIPEGYSVSREKKERFSLILESASTNQTSMYLCASSPRDRGRTNEKLFFGSGTQLSVL.

This chain connects TRBV5-6 to TRBJ2-5; D is unresolved. Germline CDR1 SGHDT, CDR2 YYEEEE. V was cut by 0 bases and J by 5 bases, with 8 bases left in between. The length of the CDR3 is 13 residues. The CDR3 loop reads CASSLGVWETQYF. The CDR3, as DNA: TGTGCCAGCAGCTTGGGAGTCTGGGAGACCCAGTACTTC.

The chain joins TRBV4-1 to TRBJ2-4; 7 bases map to TRBD2. This CDR3 spans 19 amino acids. V lost 0 bases and J lost 3; bases outside the gene matches: 14. The germline V gene encodes CDR1 MGHRA and CDR2 YSYEKL. The CDR3 DNA reads TGCGCCAGCAGCCAAGAACGGCTAGCGGCGTATAAAGGCAAAAACATTCAGTACTTC. This sequence encodes CASSQERLAAYKGKNIQYF.

This clone was seen once. The gene calls are TRBV5-1 and TRBJ2-5, with D hard to call. Trimming left V 6 bases short and J 0 bases short, with 9 bases between. The germline V gene encodes CDR1 SGHRS and CDR2 YFSETQ. This CDR3 spans 13 amino acids. This CDR3 is CASISGNQETQYF. CDR3 bases: TGCGCCAGCATTAGTGGCAACCAAGAGACCCAGTACTTC.

The J gene is TRBJ1-1, the V gene TRBV29-1; D is unclear. CDR3 length: 14 amino acids. The germline gives CDR1 SQVTM, CDR2 ANQGSEA. Trimming took 4 bases from V and 10 from J, leaving 22 bases between them. The DNA of the CDR3 is TGCAGCGTTGGACTAGATCTACTCGGTCGCGGAGCTTTCTTT. Protein: CSVGLDLLGRGAFF. Together with reference TRBV29-1 and TRBJ1-1, the CDR3 gives the full variable domain: SAVISQKPSRDICQRGTSLTIQCQVDSQVTMMFWYRQQPGQSLTLIATANQGSEATYESGFVIDKFPISRPNLTFSTLTVSNMSPEDSSIYLCSVGLDLLGRGAFFGQGTRLTVV.

J is TRBJ1-5 and V is TRBV27; the D is unclear. Per germline, CDR1 MNHEY and CDR2 SMNVEV (reference sequence). The V end lost 4 bases, the J end lost 3 bases, and 19 bases lay between the germline ends. This CDR3 spans 17 amino acids. The chain's CDR3 is CASSSVGGDRDNQPQHF. CDR3 bases: TGTGCCAGCAGTTCAGTCGGCGGGGATCGGGACAATCAGCCCCAGCATTTT.

The table lists this clone with a few counts. Different DNA sequences within this sample yield the same CDR3. V is TRBV5-1 and J is TRBJ2-5, with D hard to call. CDR1 is SGHRS and CDR2 is YFSETQ in the germline V gene. Trimming cost V 4 bases and J 5 bases, with 15 bases left between them. The CDR3 runs to 14 residues. The CDR3 loop is CASSLEPSRETQYF. The CDR3 DNA reads TGCGCCAGCAGCCTGGAGCCCTCCCGGGAGACCCAGTACTTC. The full variable domain, completed using reference TRBV5-1 and TRBJ2-5, is KAGVTQTPRYLIKTRGQQVTLSCSPISGHRSVSWYQQTPGQGLQFLFEYFSETQRNKGNFPGRFSGRQFSNSRSEMNVSTLELGDSALYLCASSLEPSRETQYFGPGTRLLVL.

The J gene is TRBJ2-5, the V gene TRBV23-1; D may be TRBD1 (5 bases). TRBV23-1 is designated an ORF whose function remains uncertain. V lost 8 bases to trimming and J lost 1 base, with 17 bases between them. CDR3 size: 15 residues. CDR3 residues: CASPPGKHCQETQYF. The CDR3 nucleotides are TGCGCCAGCCCTCCAGGGAAGCACTGCCAAGAGACCCAGTACTTC.

The chain has TRBV10-2 and TRBJ2-2; D unresolved. CDR3 length: 16 amino acids. The V end lost 6 bases, the J end lost 0 bases, and 14 bases lay between the germline ends. The V gene's germline CDR1 is WSHSY and CDR2 SAAADI. The CDR3 reads CASSTPRLSNTGELFF. The DNA of the CDR3 is TGCGCCAGCAGCACACCTCGGTTATCGAACACCGGGGAGCTGTTTTTT.

This chain joins TRBV27 and TRBJ2-7; D may be TRBD1 (6 bases). This CDR3 spans 15 amino acids. Germline assignment: CDR1 MNHEY and CDR2 SMNVEV (reference sequence). V was clipped by 6 bases and J by 3 bases, with 18 bases between them. The CDR3 reads CASRFWGGGDYEQYF. The CDR3 DNA reads TGTGCCAGCAGGTTTTGGGGTGGGGGCGACTACGAGCAGTACTTC.

V usage is TRBV5-6 and J usage is TRBJ1-1, with 9 bases matching TRBD1. V lost 5 bases to trimming and J lost 1 base; unmatched junction nucleotides: 6. This CDR3 has 15 residues. In germline, CDR1 is SGHDT, CDR2 YYEEEE. The CDR3 spells CASSSTGGRNTEAFF. The DNA for the CDR3 is TGTGCCAGCAGTTCTACAGGGGGCAGGAACACTGAAGCTTTCTTT.

The chain combines TRBV10-3 with TRBJ2-7, with 10 bases identical to TRBD1. V shed 2 bases and J 7 bases; nucleotides not matched to a gene: 11. The length of the CDR3 is 16 residues. The V gene's germline CDR1 is ENHRY and CDR2 SYGVKD. CDR3 sequence reads: CAISEPTGTGVGEQYF. CDR3 in DNA: TGTGCCATCAGTGAGCCCACGGGGACAGGGGTGGGAGAGCAGTACTTC.

V usage is TRBV19 and J usage is TRBJ2-1; a possible D gene is TRBD2 (6 bases). V was shortened by 6 bases and J by 1 base, with 16 bases between the two germline ends. Germline CDR1 LNHDA, CDR2 SQIVND (reference sequence). This CDR3 is 16 amino acids long. The CDR3 is CASRGGSGRSYNEQFF. CDR3 DNA sequence: TGTGCCAGTAGGGGCGGAAGCGGGCGTTCCTACAATGAGCAGTTCTTC.

The table lists this clone with a few counts. The genes are TRBV18 and TRBJ1-3, with TRBD1 matching 8 bases. The CDR3 extends over 14 amino acids. In germline, CDR1 is KGHSH, CDR2 LQKENI. V shed 4 bases, J shed 2 bases, and the junction held 1 base outside the gene matches. The CDR3 region is CASSRDRTGNTIYF. In DNA form, the CDR3 reads TGTGCCAGCTCACGGGACAGGACTGGAAACACCATATATTTT.